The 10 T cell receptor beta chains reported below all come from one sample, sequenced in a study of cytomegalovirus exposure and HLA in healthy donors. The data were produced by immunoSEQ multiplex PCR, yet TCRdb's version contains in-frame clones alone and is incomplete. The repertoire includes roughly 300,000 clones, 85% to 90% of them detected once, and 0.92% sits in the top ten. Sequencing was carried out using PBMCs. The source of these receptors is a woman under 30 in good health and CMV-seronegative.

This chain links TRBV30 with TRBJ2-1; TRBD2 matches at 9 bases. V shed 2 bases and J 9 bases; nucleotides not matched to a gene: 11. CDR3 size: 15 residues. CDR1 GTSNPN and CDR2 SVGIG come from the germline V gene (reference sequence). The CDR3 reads CAWSSPGTSRGEQFF. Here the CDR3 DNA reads TGTGCCTGGAGTTCTCCCGGGACTAGCAGGGGTGAGCAGTTCTTC.

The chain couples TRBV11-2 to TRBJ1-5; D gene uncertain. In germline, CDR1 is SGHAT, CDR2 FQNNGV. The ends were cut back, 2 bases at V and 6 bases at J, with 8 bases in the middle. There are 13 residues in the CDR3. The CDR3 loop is CASSLNFGQPQHF. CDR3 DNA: TGTGCCAGCAGCTTAAATTTCGGTCAGCCCCAGCATTTT.

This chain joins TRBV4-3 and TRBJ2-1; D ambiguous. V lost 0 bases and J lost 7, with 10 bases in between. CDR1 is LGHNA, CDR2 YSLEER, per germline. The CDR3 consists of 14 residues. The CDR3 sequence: CASSQESYANEQFF. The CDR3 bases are TGCGCCAGCAGCCAAGAATCCTATGCGAATGAGCAGTTCTTC.

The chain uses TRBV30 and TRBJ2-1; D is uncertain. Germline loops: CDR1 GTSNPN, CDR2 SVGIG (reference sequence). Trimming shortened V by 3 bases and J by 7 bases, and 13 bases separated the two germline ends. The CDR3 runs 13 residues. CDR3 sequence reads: CAWRPSRKNEQFF. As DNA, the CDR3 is TGTGCCTGGAGGCCCTCCAGGAAGAATGAGCAGTTCTTC. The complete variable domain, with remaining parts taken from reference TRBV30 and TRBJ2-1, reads SQTIHQWPATLVQPVGSPLSLECTVEGTSNPNLYWYRQAAGRGLQLLFYSVGIGQISSEVPQNLSASRPQDRQFILSSKKLLLSDSGFYLCAWRPSRKNEQFFGPGTRLTVL.

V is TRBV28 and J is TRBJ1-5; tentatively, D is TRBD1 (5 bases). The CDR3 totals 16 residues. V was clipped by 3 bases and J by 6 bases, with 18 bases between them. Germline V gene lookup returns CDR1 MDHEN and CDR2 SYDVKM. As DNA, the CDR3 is TGTGCCAGCAGTTTCGCCCCCAGGGTTCAGCCTCAGCCCCAGCATTTT. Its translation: CASSFAPRVQPQPQHF.

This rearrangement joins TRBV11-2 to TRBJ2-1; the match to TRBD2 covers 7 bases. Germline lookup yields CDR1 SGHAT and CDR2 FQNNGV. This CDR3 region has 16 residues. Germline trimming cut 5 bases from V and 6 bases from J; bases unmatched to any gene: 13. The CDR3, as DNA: TGTGCCAGCAGCAAAGCAAGCGGGAAAGGGAGCAATGAGCAGTTCTTC. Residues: CASSKASGKGSNEQFF.

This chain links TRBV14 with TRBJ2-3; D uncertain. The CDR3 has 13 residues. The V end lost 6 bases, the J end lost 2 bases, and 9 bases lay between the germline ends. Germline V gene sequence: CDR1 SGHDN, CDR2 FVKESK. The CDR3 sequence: CASSGGITDTQYF. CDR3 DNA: TGTGCCAGCAGTGGCGGTATCACAGATACGCAGTATTTT.

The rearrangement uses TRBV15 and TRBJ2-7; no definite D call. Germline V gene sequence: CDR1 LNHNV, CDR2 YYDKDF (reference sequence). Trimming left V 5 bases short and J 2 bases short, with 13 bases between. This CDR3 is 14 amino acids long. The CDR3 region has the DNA TGTGCCACCAGCTCCGCCGCCCCTACCTACGAGCAGTACTTC. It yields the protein CATSSAAPTYEQYF.

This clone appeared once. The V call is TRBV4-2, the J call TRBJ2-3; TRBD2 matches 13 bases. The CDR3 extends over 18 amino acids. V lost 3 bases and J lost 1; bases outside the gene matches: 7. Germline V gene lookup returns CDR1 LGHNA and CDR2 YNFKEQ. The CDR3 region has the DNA TGTGCCAGCAGCCATTGGGGACTAGCGGGATCTCGCACAGATACGCAGTATTTT. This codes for CASSHWGLAGSRTDTQYF.

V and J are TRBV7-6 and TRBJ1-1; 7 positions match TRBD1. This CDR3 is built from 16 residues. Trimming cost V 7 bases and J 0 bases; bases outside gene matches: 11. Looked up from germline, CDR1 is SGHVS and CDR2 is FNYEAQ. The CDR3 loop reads CASIWTGQHLNTEAFF. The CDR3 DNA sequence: TGTGCCAGCATATGGACAGGTCAACATTTGAACACTGAAGCTTTCTTT.